This T cell receptor (beta chain) was profiled in a study of blood T cell repertoires in COVID-19. Measured with immunoSEQ multiplex PCR; TCRdb has only the in-frame clones, and not every one. The sample has about 170,000 clones, 84% seen once. V was pared by 7 bases and J by 1 base, with 3 bases of the junction left unmatched. CDR1 and CDR2 (germline): MDHEN, SYDVKM. The CDR3 is 13 amino acids. Sequencing was carried out using peripheral blood. This rearrangement joins TRBV28 to TRBJ2-5, with 7 nucleotides matching TRBD1. This receptor was obtained from a woman between 65 and 79 years old with COVID-19, enrolled during active disease. The CDR3 nucleotides read TGTGCCAGCAAGGGGGCGGGCCAAGAGACCCAGTACTTC. It yields the protein CASKGAGQETQYF.